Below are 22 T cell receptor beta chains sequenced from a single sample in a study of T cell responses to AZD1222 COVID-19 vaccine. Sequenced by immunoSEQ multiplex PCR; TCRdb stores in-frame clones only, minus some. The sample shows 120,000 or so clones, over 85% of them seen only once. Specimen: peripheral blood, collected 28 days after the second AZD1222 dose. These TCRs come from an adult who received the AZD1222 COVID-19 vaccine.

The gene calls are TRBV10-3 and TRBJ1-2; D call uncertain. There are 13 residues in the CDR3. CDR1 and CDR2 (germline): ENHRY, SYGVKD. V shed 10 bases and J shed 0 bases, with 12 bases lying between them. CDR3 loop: CATYGPSNYGYTF. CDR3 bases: TGTGCCACCTATGGGCCTTCTAACTATGGCTACACCTTC.

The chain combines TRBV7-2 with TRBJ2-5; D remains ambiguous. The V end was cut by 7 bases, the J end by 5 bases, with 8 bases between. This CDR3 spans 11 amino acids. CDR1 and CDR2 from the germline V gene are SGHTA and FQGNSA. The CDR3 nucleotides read TGTGCCAGCACACTCCGGGAGACCCAGTACTTC. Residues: CASTLRETQYF.

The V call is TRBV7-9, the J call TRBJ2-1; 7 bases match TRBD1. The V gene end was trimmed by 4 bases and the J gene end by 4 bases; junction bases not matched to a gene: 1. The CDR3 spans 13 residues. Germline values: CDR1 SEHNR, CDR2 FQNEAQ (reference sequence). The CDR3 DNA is TGTGCCAGCAGCTCGACAGGGTACAATGAGCAGTTCTTC. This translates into CASSSTGYNEQFF.

The CDR3, as DNA: TGTGCCAGCAGCCTTCGTGGCGGGGGCTACACCGGGGAGCTGTTTTTT. Its protein product is CASSLRGGGYTGELFF. The rearrangement links TRBV7-8 to TRBJ2-2, with D possibly TRBD2 on 7 matching bases. V lost 5 bases, J lost 3 bases, and 16 bases lay in between. The CDR3 consists of 16 residues. Germline-derived CDR1 and CDR2 are SGHVS and FQNEAQ.

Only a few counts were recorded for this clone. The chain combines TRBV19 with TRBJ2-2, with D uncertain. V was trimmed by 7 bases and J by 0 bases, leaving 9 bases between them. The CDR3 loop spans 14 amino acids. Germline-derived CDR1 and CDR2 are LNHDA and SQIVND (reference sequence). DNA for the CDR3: TGTGCCAGTAAGGCCAGAGCGAACACCGGGGAGCTGTTTTTT. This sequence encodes CASKARANTGELFF.

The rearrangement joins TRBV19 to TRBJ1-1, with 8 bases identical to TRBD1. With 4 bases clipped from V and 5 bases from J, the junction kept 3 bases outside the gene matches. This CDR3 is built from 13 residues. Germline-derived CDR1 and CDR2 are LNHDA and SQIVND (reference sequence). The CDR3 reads CASSTQGATEAFF. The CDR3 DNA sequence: TGTGCCAGTAGTACTCAGGGGGCGACTGAAGCTTTCTTT.

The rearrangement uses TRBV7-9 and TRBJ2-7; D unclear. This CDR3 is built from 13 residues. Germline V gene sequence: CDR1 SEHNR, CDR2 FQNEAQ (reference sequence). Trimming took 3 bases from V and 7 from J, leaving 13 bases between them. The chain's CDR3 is CASSFQSAREQYF. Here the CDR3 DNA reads TGTGCCAGCAGCTTTCAGTCCGCGCGGGAGCAGTACTTC.

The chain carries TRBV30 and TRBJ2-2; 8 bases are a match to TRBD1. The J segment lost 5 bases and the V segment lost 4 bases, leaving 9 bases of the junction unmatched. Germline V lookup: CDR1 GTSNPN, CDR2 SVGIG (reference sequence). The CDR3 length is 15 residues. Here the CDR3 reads CAWNGDRKRTGELFF. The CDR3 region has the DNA TGTGCCTGGAACGGGGACAGGAAAAGGACCGGGGAGCTGTTTTTT.

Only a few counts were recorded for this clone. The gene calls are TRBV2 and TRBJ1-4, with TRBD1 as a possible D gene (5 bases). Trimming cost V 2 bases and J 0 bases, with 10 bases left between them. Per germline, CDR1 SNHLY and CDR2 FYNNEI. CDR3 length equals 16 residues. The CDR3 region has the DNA TGTGCCAGCAGTGAAATGGGGCCCGCAACTAATGAAAAACTGTTTTTT. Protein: CASSEMGPATNEKLFF.

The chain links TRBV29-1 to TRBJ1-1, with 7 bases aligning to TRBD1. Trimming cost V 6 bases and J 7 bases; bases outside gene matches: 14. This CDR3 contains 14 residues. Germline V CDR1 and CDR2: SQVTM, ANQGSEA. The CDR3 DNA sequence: TGCAGCGTGAGATCCGGGACAGCACCTTATGAAGCTTTCTTT. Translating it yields CSVRSGTAPYEAFF.

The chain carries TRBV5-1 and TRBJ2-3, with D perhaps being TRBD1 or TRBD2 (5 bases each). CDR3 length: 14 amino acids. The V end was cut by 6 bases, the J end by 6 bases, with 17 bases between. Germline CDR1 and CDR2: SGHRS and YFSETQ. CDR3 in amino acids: CASNWTPGKDTQYF. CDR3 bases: TGCGCCAGCAATTGGACTCCAGGGAAGGATACGCAGTATTTT.

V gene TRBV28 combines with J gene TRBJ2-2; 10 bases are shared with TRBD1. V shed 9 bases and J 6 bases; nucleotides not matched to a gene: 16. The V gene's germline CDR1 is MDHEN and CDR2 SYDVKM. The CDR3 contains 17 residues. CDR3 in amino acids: CASTNTGTGVFPGELFF. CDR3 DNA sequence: TGTGCCAGTACTAATACCGGGACAGGGGTATTCCCCGGGGAGCTGTTTTTT.

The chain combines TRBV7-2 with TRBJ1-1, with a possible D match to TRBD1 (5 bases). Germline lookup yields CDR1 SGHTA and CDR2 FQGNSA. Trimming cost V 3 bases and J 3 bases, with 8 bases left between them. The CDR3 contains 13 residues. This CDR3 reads CASSFSRDTEAFF. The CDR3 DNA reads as TGTGCCAGCAGCTTTAGCAGGGACACTGAAGCTTTCTTT.

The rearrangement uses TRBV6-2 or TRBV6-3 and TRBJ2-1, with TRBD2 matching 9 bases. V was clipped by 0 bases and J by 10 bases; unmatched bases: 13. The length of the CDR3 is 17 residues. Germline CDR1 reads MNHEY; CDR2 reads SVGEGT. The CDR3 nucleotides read TGTGCCAGCAGTTACTCCACCGGGACTAGCCTAGAAGGGGAGCAGTTCTTC. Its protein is CASSYSTGTSLEGEQFF.

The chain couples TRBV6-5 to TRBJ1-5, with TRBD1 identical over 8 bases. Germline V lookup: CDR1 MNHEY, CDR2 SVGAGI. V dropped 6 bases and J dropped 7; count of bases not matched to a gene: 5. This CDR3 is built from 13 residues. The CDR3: CASSRTGSQPQHF. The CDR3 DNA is TGTGCCAGCAGCCGGACAGGGTCCCAGCCCCAGCATTTT.

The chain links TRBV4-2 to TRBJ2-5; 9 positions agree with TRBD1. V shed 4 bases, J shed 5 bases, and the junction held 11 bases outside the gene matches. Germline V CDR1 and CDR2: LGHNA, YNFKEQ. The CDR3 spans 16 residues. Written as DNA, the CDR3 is TGTGCCAGCAGCCCGAGGACAGGGGCGGGTTCTGAGACCCAGTACTTC. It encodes CASSPRTGAGSETQYF.

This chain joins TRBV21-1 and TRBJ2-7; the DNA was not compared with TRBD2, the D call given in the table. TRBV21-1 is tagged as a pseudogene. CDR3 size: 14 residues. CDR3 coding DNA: TGTGCCAGAACCCGGGACTCTATCACCTACGAGCAGTACTTC. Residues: CARTRDSITYEQYF.

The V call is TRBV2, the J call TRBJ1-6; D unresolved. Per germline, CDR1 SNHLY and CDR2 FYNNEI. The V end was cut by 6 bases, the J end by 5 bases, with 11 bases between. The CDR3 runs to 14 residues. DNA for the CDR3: TGTGCCAGCAGCTTCGGACGGAATAATTCACCCCTCCACTTT. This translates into CASSFGRNNSPLHF.

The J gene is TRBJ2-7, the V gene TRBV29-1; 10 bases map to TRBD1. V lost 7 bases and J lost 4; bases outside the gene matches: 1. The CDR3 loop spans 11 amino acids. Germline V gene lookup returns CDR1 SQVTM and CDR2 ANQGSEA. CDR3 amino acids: CSGQGAYEQYF. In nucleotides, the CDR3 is TGCAGCGGACAGGGGGCTTACGAGCAGTACTTC.

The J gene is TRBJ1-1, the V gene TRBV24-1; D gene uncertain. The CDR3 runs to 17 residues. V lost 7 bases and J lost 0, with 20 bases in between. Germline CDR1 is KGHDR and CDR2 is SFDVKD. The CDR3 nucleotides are TGTGCCACCAGACCCCTGGGCAGTCAGATCGTGAACACTGAAGCTTTCTTT. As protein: CATRPLGSQIVNTEAFF.

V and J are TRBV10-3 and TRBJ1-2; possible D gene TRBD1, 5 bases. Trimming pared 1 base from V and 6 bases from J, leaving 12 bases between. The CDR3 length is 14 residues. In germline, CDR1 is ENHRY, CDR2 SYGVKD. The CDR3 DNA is TGTGCCATCAGTGAGTTGGACATTAAGGATGGCTACACCTTC. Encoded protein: CAISELDIKDGYTF.

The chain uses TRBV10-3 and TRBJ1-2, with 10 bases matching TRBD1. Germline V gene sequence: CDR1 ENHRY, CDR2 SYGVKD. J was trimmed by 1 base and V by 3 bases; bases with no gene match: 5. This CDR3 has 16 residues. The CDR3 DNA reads TGTGCCATCAGTGACCGGGACAGGGGTGGTAACTATGGCTACACCTTC. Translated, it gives CAISDRDRGGNYGYTF.